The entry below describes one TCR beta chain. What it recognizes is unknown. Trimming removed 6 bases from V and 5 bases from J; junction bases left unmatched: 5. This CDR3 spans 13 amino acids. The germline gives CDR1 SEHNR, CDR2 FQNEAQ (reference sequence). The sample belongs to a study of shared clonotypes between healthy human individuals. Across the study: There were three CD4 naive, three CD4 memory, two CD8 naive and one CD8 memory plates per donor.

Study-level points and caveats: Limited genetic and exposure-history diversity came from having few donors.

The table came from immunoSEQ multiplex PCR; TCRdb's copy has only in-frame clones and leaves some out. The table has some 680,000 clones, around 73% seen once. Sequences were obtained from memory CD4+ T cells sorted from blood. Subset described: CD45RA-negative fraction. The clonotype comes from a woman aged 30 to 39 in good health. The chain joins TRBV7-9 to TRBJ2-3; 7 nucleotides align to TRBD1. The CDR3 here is CASRPTGVDTQYF. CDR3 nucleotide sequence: TGTGCCAGCAGGCCTACAGGGGTAGATACGCAGTATTTT.